These T cell receptor beta chains were read from a single sample in a study of blood T cell repertoires in COVID-19. Only in-frame clones appear in the TCRdb table, and some are missing; sequencing was by immunoSEQ multiplex PCR. In the table there are around 140,000 clones, 70% to 80% of which are singletons. Sequencing input: peripheral blood. The receptors were sampled from a woman aged 45-65 years with active or convalescent COVID-19. Each CDR3 is given with its conserved first and last residue. Each record gives: D gene, clone size, J gene, V gene, CDR3 protein, CDR3 DNA. The D gene is left open where the match is weak. The size field is filled for only some rows; it gives once, few, many or a size class.

- - TRBJ2-1 TRBV9 CASSVEDRPNEQFF TGTGCCAGCAGCGTAGAGGACAGACCTAATGAGCAGTTCTTC
TRBD2 - TRBJ2-5 TRBV7-3 CASSLGRAGAQETQYF TGTGCCAGCAGCTTAGGTCGAGCGGGGGCCCAAGAGACCCAGTACTTC
- - TRBJ1-5 TRBV19 CASTTWTGGNQPQHF TGTGCCAGTACAACATGGACCGGGGGAAATCAGCCCCAGCATTTT
- - TRBJ2-7 TRBV10-3 CAISESAYSYEQYF TGTGCCATCAGTGAGTCAGCTTACTCCTACGAGCAGTACTTC
- - TRBJ2-3 TRBV19 CASSIEARRGDTQYF TGTGCCAGTAGTATAGAGGCGAGGCGAGGAGATACGCAGTATTTT
TRBD1 few TRBJ1-6 TRBV6-4 CASRDRGLNSPLHF TGTGCCAGCCGGGACAGGGGTTTAAATTCACCCCTCCACTTT
TRBD1 - TRBJ1-2 TRBV9 CASSFQGARGYTF TGTGCCAGCAGCTTTCAGGGGGCTCGTGGCTACACCTTC
TRBD1 few TRBJ2-2 TRBV5-1 CASSIGQETGELFF TGCGCCAGCAGCATAGGACAGGAGACCGGGGAGCTGTTTTTT
- few TRBJ2-5 TRBV28 CASRTRRAETQYF TGTGCCAGCCGAACCCGCAGGGCGGAGACCCAGTACTTC
- - TRBJ1-2 TRBV19 CASSMRVQGDYGYTF TGTGCCAGTAGTATGAGGGTCCAAGGAGACTATGGCTACACCTTC
TRBD2 - TRBJ2-7 TRBV2 CASGTGLAGGYEQYF TGTGCCAGCGGCACAGGACTAGCGGGGGGCTACGAGCAGTACTTC
TRBD1 - TRBJ1-1 TRBV4-2 CASSPWLTGSTEAFF TGTGCCAGCAGCCCATGGTTGACAGGGAGCACTGAAGCTTTCTTT
TRBD1 few TRBJ1-1 TRBV6-5 CASSPRQGRNTEAFF TGTGCCAGCAGTCCTCGACAGGGTCGGAACACTGAAGCTTTCTTT
TRBD2 - TRBJ2-2 TRBV7-2 CASSSRTSGFTGELFF TGTGCCAGCAGCTCTAGGACTAGCGGTTTCACCGGGGAGCTGTTTTTT
- - TRBJ1-5 TRBV28 CASRRFNQPQHF TGTGCCAGCCGGAGGTTCAATCAGCCCCAGCATTTT
- - TRBJ1-1 TRBV7-6 CASSSDRNTEAFF TGTGCCAGCAGCTCAGACAGGAACACTGAAGCTTTCTTT
- - TRBJ2-5 TRBV6-5 CASRFTRGGKETQYF TGTGCCAGCAGGTTCACTAGAGGTGGCAAAGAGACCCAGTACTTC
- - TRBJ2-3 TRBV28 CASSSPRASRTDTQYF TGTGCCAGCAGTTCTCCCAGGGCCTCTCGCACAGATACGCAGTATTTT
- - TRBJ1-3 TRBV6-1 CASSETGNSGNTIYF TGTGCCAGCAGTGAGACAGGCAACTCTGGAAACACCATATATTTT
TRBD1 - TRBJ2-3 TRBV15 CATSRDRAGSTDTQYF TGTGCCACCAGCAGGGACAGGGCCGGTTCCACAGATACGCAGTATTTT
- few TRBJ2-7 TRBV6-2/TRBV6-3 CASSHAWTESSYEQYF TGTGCCAGCAGTCACGCGTGGACTGAGTCATCCTACGAGCAGTACTTC
- - TRBJ1-3 TRBV6-2/TRBV6-3 CASSPSGGNAGNTIYF TGTGCCAGCAGCCCCTCGGGGGGTAACGCCGGAAACACCATATATTTT
TRBD2 - TRBJ2-1 TRBV6-5 CASGLADPSYNEQFF TGTGCCAGCGGACTAGCGGACCCCTCCTACAATGAGCAGTTCTTC
TRBD1 - TRBJ1-2 TRBV7-2 CASSRTGYGYTF TGTGCCAGCAGCAGGACAGGGTATGGCTACACCTTC
TRBD1 - TRBJ1-2 TRBV6-5 CASSTGVANYGYTF TGTGCCAGCAGCACAGGGGTCGCCAACTATGGCTACACCTTC
- - TRBJ1-1 TRBV28 CASSVQGSKPEAFF TGTGCCAGCAGCGTACAGGGTAGTAAACCTGAAGCTTTCTTT
TRBD2 - TRBJ2-7 TRBV7-8 CASSFRLAGSYEQYF TGTGCCAGCAGCTTCCGACTAGCGGGATCCTACGAGCAGTACTTC
- once TRBJ1-5 TRBV7-2 CASSQGGPRSNQPQHF TGTGCCAGCAGCCAAGGAGGGCCGAGGAGCAATCAGCCCCAGCATTTT
- - TRBJ1-1 TRBV5-4 CASSLHETGNTEAFF TGTGCCAGCAGCTTGCACGAGACAGGGAACACTGAAGCTTTCTTT
TRBD2 - TRBJ2-1 TRBV5-1 CASSYTSGIGNEQFF TGCGCCAGCAGCTACACTAGCGGGATAGGCAATGAGCAGTTCTTC
TRBD2 - TRBJ2-3 TRBV7-2 CASTMRGGSRRGTDTQYF TGTGCCAGCACCATGAGGGGCGGGAGTAGGCGGGGCACAGATACGCAGTATTTT
- - TRBJ1-1 TRBV5-1 CASSRLRENTEAFF TGCGCCAGCAGCAGGCTCAGGGAAAACACTGAAGCTTTCTTT
- - TRBJ1-6 TRBV25-1 CATGEAYNSPLHF TGCGCAACCGGGGAAGCCTATAATTCACCCCTCCACTTT
- - TRBJ2-3 TRBV14 CASSQHNSVTSTDTQYF TGTGCCAGCAGCCAACACAATAGCGTAACCAGCACAGATACGCAGTATTTT
TRBD2 - TRBJ2-1 TRBV7-2 CASSLGLAGVHEQFF TGTGCCAGCAGCTTAGGACTAGCGGGAGTCCATGAGCAGTTCTTC
TRBD1 - TRBJ1-6 TRBV19 CASRIGTGNSPLHF TGTGCCAGTAGAATAGGGACAGGAAATTCACCCCTCCACTTT
TRBD2 - TRBJ2-2 TRBV5-1 CASSLVAGGRFGELFF TGCGCCAGCAGCTTGGTTGCGGGGGGCCGCTTCGGGGAGCTGTTTTTT
- - TRBJ2-7 TRBV9 CASSPRSDMGGDSYEQYF TGTGCCAGCAGCCCCCGCTCGGATATGGGAGGTGATTCCTACGAGCAGTACTTC
- - TRBJ2-1 TRBV7-3 CASSPQGGHYSYNEQFF TGTGCCAGCAGCCCACAGGGTGGCCACTACTCCTACAATGAGCAGTTCTTC
TRBD2 - TRBJ2-5 TRBV11-2 CASSLVAGGAGLQETQYF TGTGCCAGCAGCTTGGTCGCGGGGGGGGCCGGGCTACAAGAGACCCAGTACTTC
TRBD2 - TRBJ2-5 TRBV5-6 CASSWRGAGETQYF TGTGCCAGCAGCTGGCGGGGGGCCGGGGAGACCCAGTACTTC
- - TRBJ1-1 TRBV10-3 CATRELDTEAFF TGTGCCACTAGAGAGTTGGACACTGAAGCTTTCTTT
TRBD1 few TRBJ1-4 TRBV19 CASSIPGGADNEKLFF TGTGCCAGTAGTATACCAGGGGGCGCGGATAATGAAAAACTGTTTTTT
TRBD1 once TRBJ1-5 TRBV28 CASTRTGGGNQPQHF TGTGCCAGCACCCGGACAGGGGGCGGCAATCAGCCCCAGCATTTT
TRBD1 - TRBJ1-1 TRBV6-6 CASSRQGGTEAFF TGTGCCAGCAGCCGACAGGGTGGGACTGAAGCTTTCTTT
TRBD2 - TRBJ2-1 TRBV6-5 CASSYGSLAGGGVFF TGTGCCAGCAGTTATGGTAGTCTAGCGGGAGGGGGTGTCTTCTTC
TRBD1 - TRBJ1-5 TRBV5-1 CASSLGTGGEDQPQHF TGCGCCAGCAGCTTGGGGACAGGGGGCGAGGATCAGCCCCAGCATTTT
- - TRBJ2-7 TRBV14 CASSPEAVAYEQYF TGTGCCAGCAGCCCCGAAGCGGTGGCCTACGAGCAGTACTTC
- - TRBJ1-4 TRBV13 CASSVKRSGGDEKLFF TGTGCCAGCAGCGTGAAGCGGTCAGGTGGGGATGAAAAACTGTTTTTT
- - TRBJ2-7 TRBV3-1/TRBV3-2 CASRKSGTSYEQYF TGTGCCAGCAGAAAGAGCGGTACTTCCTACGAGCAGTACTTC
TRBD2 - TRBJ2-5 TRBV5-4 CASSNPGLAGGGAETQYF TGTGCCAGCAGCAATCCGGGACTAGCGGGAGGAGGCGCAGAGACCCAGTACTTC
- - TRBJ1-4 TRBV28 CASITPRHPNEKLFF TGTGCCAGCATTACCCCCCGACATCCTAATGAAAAACTGTTTTTT